This TCR beta chain was recorded in a study of OX40 agonist ivuxolimab in advanced cancers. Background on the whole study: Ivuxolimab was a fully human IgG2 agonistic monoclonal antibody targeting the costimulatory receptor OX40 (CD134). Intravenous ivuxolimab was administered to patients every 2 weeks at six dose levels: 0.01, 0.1, 0.3, 1.5, 3 and 10 mg/kg. Of the 50 or so patients in dose escalation, about 20 had hepatocellular carcinoma, roughly 15 had melanoma, 9 had renal cell carcinoma and 9 had head and neck cancer. The dose-escalation cohort was roughly 87% male with a mean age of approximately 60 years, ranging from 23 to 79. Patients were allowed to have had prior anti-PD-1, anti-PD-L1 or anti-CTLA-4 therapy, and approximately 43% of the dose-escalation patients had previously received checkpoint inhibitors. Partial responses were achieved by three dose-escalation patients, of whom one had hepatocellular carcinoma and two had cutaneous melanoma. The point of sequencing TCRbeta in the periphery was to test whether ivuxolimab changed TCR sequence diversity and drove clonal T-cell expansion. The paper covers the monotherapy dose-escalation part of the phase I ivuxolimab trial, which included N ≈ 54 patients.

The germline V gene gives CDR1 as SGHAT and CDR2 as FQNNGV. The CDR3 covers 17 residues, taking in both the cysteine and the phenylalanine. The sequence is cut down to CDR3 DNA, 51 bases in frame from base 1. Trimming takes 5 bases off V and 2 bases off J; junction bases not matched to a gene: 6. Findings and caveats that apply to the study as a whole: At doses of 0.1 to 3.0 mg/kg, clonal expansion of both CD4+ and CD8+ T cells in blood was seen between baseline and week 6. Low levels of normalized T-cell clonal expansion were also seen in some patients who did not respond. In the 0.1-3.0 mg/kg groups, partial responders were among the patients with the lowest normalized peripheral clonal expansion, particularly in CD8+ T cells. Which antigens the clonally expanded peripheral T cells were specific for was not determined. After ivuxolimab, CD8+ T cells had more expanded clones than CD4+ T cells on average.

The trial excluded patients who had a history of autoimmune disease or who were on systemic immunosuppression. Peripheral blood for TCR sequencing was collected from all dose cohorts at baseline, on cycle 4 day 1, and on cycle 7 day 1. The samples were taken from a phase I, first-in-human, multicenter, open-label dose-escalation trial of ivuxolimab. Adults with locally advanced or metastatic head and neck squamous cell, hepatocellular, melanoma or renal cell carcinoma were enrolled in the trial. Before TCR sequencing, CD4+ T cells and CD8+ T cells were sorted from peripheral blood as separate populations. Genomic DNA was extracted from sorted cells for sequencing of the TCRbeta CDR3 region. The immunoSEQ Assay was used for sequencing of TCRbeta CDR3 regions. The table comes from immuneACCESS by way of TCRdb, which keeps in-frame sequences with V and J called. Part of the clones is missing from these tables; in studies checked, under half for an unresolved V gene and the rest for unknown reasons. Present in this sample are tens of thousands of clones, 84% of which were seen just once. The ten largest clones capture more than 0.95% of the sample.

With regard to this clone: Its antigen specificity is not known. It has no much larger one-base neighbor in the sample; base qualities were not kept.

This receptor was obtained from an adult with an advanced solid tumor such as melanoma, head and neck, liver or kidney cancer. The chain joins TRBV11-2 to TRBJ2-5, with TRBD2 identical over 15 junction bases. Sequencing was performed on CD4+ or CD8+ T cells sorted from blood, taken in a trial of the OX40 agonist ivuxolimab. This receptor has the CDR3 CASSPGTSGGIQETQYF. The DNA sequence is TGTGCCAGCAGCCCCGGGACTAGCGGGGGGATTCAAGAGACCCAGTACTTC.